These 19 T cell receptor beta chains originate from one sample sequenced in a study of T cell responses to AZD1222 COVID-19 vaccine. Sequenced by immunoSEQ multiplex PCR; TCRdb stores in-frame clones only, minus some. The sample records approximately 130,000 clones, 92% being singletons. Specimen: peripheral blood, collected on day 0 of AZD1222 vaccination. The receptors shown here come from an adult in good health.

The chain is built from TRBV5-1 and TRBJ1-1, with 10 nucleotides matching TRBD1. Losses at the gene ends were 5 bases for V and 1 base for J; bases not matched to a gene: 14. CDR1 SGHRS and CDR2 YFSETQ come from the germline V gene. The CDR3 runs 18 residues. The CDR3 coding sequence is TGCGCCAGCAGGCCTTCCGGGACAGGGGTTCATTGGAACACTGAAGCTTTCTTT. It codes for CASRPSGTGVHWNTEAFF.

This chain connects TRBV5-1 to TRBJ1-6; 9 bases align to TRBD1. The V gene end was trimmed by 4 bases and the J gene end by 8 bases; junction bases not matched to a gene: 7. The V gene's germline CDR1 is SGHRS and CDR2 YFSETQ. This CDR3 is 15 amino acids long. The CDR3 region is CASSATGTGYSPLHF. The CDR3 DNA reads TGCGCCAGCAGCGCCACCGGGACAGGGTATTCACCCCTCCACTTT.

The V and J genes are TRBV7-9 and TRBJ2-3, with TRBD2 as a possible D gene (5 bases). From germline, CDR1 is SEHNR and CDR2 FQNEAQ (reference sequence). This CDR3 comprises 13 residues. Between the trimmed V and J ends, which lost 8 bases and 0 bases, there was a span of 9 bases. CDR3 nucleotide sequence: TGTGCCAGCGAGGACTTTAGCACAGATACGCAGTATTTT. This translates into CASEDFSTDTQYF. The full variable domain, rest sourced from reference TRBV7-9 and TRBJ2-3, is DTGVSQNPRHKITKRGQNVTFRCDPISEHNRLYWYRQTLGQGPEFLTYFQNEAQLEKSRLLSDRFSAERPKGSFSTLEIQRTEQGDSAMYLCASEDFSTDTQYFGPGTRLTVL.

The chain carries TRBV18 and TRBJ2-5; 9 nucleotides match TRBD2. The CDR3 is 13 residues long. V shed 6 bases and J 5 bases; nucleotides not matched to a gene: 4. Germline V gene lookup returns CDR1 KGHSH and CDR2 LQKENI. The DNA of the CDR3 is TGTGCCAGCTCCGGGACTAGCACGGAGACCCAGTACTTC. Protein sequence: CASSGTSTETQYF.

The CDR3 DNA reads as TGTGCCAGCAGGGACCAACTTAGGCCCCTCCACTTT. It is translated as CASRDQLRPLHF. V usage is TRBV12-3 or TRBV12-4 and J usage is TRBJ1-6; D uncertain. The CDR3 spans 12 residues. The V end lost 6 bases, the J end lost 13 bases, and 13 bases lay between the germline ends.

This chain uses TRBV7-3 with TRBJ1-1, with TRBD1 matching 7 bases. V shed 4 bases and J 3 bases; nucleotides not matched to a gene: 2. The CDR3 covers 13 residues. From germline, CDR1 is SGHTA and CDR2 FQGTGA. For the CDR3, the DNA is TGTGCCAGCAGCTGGACAGGTGACACTGAAGCTTTCTTT. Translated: CASSWTGDTEAFF. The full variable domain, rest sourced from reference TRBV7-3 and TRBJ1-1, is GAGVSQTPSNKVTEKGKYVELRCDPISGHTALYWYRQSLGQGPEFLIYFQGTGAADDSGLPNDRFFAVRPEGSVSTLKIQRTERGDSAVYLCASSWTGDTEAFFGQGTRLTVV.

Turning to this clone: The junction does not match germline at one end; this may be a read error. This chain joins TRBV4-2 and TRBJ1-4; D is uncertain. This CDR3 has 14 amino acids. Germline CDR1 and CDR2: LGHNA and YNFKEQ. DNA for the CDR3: TGTGCCAGCCGCCAGGAGCCAACTAATGAAAAACTGTTTTTT. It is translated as CASRQEPTNEKLFF.

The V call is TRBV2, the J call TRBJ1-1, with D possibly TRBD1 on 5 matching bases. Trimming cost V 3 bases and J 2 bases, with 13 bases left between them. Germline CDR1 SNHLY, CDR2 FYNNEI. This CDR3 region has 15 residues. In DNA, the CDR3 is TGTGCCAGCAGTGATACGGACACCGTAAACACTGAAGCTTTCTTT. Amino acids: CASSDTDTVNTEAFF.

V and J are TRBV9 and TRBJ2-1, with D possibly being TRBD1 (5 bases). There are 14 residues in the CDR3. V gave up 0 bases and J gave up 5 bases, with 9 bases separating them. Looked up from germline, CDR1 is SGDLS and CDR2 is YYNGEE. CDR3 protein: CASSVGTIDNEQFF. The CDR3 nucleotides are TGTGCCAGCAGCGTAGGGACAATAGACAATGAGCAGTTCTTC.

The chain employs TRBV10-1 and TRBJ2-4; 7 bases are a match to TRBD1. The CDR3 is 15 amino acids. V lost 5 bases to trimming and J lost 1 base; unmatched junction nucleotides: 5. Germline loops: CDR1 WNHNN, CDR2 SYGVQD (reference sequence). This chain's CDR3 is CASSPTDRAKNIQYF. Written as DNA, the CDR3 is TGCGCCAGCAGTCCTACGGACAGGGCCAAAAACATTCAGTACTTC.

For the CDR3, the DNA is TGTGCCACCAGCAGGCGTCAGGGGCGCTCCTACGAGCAGTACTTC. This encodes CATSRRQGRSYEQYF. The chain links TRBV15 to TRBJ2-7; the D gene is possibly TRBD1 (6 bases). Between the trimmed V and J ends, which lost 3 bases and 0 bases, there was a span of 12 bases. This CDR3 contains 15 residues. The germline gives CDR1 LNHNV, CDR2 YYDKDF (reference sequence).

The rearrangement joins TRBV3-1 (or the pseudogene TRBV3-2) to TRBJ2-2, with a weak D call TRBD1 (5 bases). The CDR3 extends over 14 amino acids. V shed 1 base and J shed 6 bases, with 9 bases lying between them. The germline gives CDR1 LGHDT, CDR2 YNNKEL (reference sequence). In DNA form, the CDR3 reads TGTGCCAGCAGCCAAGGATTAGGGGCCGGGGAGCTGTTTTTT. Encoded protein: CASSQGLGAGELFF.

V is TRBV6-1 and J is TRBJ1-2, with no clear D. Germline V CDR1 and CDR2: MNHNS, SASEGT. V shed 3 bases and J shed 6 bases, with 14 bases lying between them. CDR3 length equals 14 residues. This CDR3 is CASSDRVVGDGYTF. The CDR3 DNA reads TGTGCCAGCAGTGATCGGGTAGTCGGCGATGGCTACACCTTC.

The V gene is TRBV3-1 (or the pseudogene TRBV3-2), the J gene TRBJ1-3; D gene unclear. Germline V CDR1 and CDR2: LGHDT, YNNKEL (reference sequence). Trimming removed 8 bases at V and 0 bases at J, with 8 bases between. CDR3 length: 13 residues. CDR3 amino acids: CASSGVSGNTIYF. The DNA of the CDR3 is TGTGCCAGCTCGGGCGTCTCTGGAAACACCATATATTTT.

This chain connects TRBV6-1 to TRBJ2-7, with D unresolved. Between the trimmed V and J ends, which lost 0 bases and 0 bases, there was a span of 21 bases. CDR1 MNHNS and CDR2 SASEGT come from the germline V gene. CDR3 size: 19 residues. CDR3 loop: CASSEALLPARPSSYEQYF. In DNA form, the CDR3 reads TGTGCCAGCAGTGAAGCGCTCCTACCCGCCAGGCCTAGCTCCTACGAGCAGTACTTC.

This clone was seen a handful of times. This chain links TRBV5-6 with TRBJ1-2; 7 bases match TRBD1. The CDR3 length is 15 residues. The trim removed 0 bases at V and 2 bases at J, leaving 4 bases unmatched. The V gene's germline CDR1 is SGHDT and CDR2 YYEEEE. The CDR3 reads CASSLAGTANYGYTF. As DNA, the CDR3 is TGTGCCAGCAGCTTGGCCGGGACAGCAAACTATGGCTACACCTTC. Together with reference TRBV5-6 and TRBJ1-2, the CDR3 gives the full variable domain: DAGVTQSPTHLIKTRGQQVTLRCSPKSGHDTVSWYQQALGQGPQFIFQYYEEEERQRGNFPDRFSGHQFPNYSSELNVNALLLGDSALYLCASSLAGTANYGYTFGSGTRLTVV.

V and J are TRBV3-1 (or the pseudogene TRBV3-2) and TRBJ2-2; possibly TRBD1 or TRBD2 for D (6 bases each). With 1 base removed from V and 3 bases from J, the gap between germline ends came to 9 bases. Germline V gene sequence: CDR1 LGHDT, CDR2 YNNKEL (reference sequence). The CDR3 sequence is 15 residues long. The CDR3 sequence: CASSQGGAYTGELFF. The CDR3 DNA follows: TGTGCCAGCAGCCAAGGGGGGGCCTACACCGGGGAGCTGTTTTTT.

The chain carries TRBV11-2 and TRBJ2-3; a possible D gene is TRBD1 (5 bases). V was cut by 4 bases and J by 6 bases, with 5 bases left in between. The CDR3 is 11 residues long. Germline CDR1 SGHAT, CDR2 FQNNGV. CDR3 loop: CASSSGDTQYF. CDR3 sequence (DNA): TGTGCCAGCAGCTCAGGGGATACGCAGTATTTT.

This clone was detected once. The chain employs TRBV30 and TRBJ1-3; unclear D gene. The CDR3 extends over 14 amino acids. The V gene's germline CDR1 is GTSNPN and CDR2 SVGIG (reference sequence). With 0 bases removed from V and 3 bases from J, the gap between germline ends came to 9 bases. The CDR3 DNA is TGTGCCTGGAGTGTAAAGGGAATTGGAAACACCATATATTTT. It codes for CAWSVKGIGNTIYF. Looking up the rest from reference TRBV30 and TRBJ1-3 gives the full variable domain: SQTIHQWPATLVQPVGSPLSLECTVEGTSNPNLYWYRQAAGRGLQLLFYSVGIGQISSEVPQNLSASRPQDRQFILSSKKLLLSDSGFYLCAWSVKGIGNTIYFGEGSWLTVV.